This entry is about one T cell receptor beta chain. Its specificity is unknown. This CDR3 is built from 15 residues. Germline loops: CDR1 MNHEY, CDR2 SVGAGI. The V gene end was trimmed by 5 bases and the J gene end by 5 bases; junction bases not matched to a gene: 9. The table came from immunoSEQ multiplex PCR; TCRdb's copy has only in-frame clones and leaves some out. The sample carries some 87,000 clones, about 87% recorded once. The sample is drawn from a study of siplizumab effects on memory and regulatory T cells. Study results and caveats: With siplizumab, cumulative frequency of CD4+ memory-derived alloreactive sequences dropped significantly.

This sequence joins TRBV6-5 and TRBJ2-3, with 8 positions matching TRBD2. The sequencing input was CD4+ T cells sorted from blood. This clonotype was obtained from a human donor in good health. CDR3 region: CASSLSGGPEDTQYF. In DNA form, the CDR3 reads TGTGCCAGCAGTCTATCGGGAGGGCCAGAAGATACGCAGTATTTT.